One and the same sample provided the 30 T cell receptor beta chains below, sequenced in a study of metastatic and nonmetastatic thyroid tumors. Nobody among the patients had been given any treatment before thyroid surgery. TCRdb reprocessed the PCR reads using MiXCR. The sample consists of 22,000 or so clones, roughly 14% of them appearing once. Sample: tumor tissue. The receptors originated from a female donor with papillary thyroid cancer or a benign thyroid nodule (not recorded which). Some clones in this sample may be carry-over from other donors' samples.

This clone was detected many times. This sequence joins TRBV5-1 and TRBJ2-2; the match to TRBD2 covers 7 bases. The length of the CDR3 is 16 residues. The junction had 10 bases not matched to a gene; V was cut back by 4 bases and J by 4 bases. Germline V gives CDR1 SGHRS, CDR2 YFSETQ. The CDR3 loop reads CASSRGASGATGELFF. The CDR3 coding sequence is TGCGCCAGCAGCCGTGGGGCTAGCGGAGCCACCGGGGAGCTGTTTTTT.

This clone was picked up many times. This chain connects TRBV28 to TRBJ1-1; a weak D match, TRBD1 (5 bases). This CDR3 contains 15 residues. In germline, CDR1 is MDHEN, CDR2 SYDVKM. The V and J ends lost 6 bases and 2 bases respectively, with 16 bases between them. The CDR3 loop reads CASSRTGLTNTEAFF. CDR3 coding DNA: TGTGCCAGCAGCCGTACGGGACTGACAAACACTGAAGCTTTCTTT.

There are many counts of this clone. The V and J genes are TRBV30 and TRBJ2-2, with a weak D call TRBD2 (6 bases). V was trimmed by 7 bases and J by 5 bases, leaving 17 bases between them. The germline CDR1 and CDR2 sequences are GTSNPN and SVGIG (reference sequence). CDR3 length equals 14 residues. The CDR3 region is CASTRDGGTGELFF. The CDR3 DNA reads TGTGCCTCCACCCGGGACGGAGGGACCGGGGAGCTGTTTTTT. The full variable domain, rest sourced from reference TRBV30 and TRBJ2-2, is SQTIHQWPATLVQPVGSPLSLECTVEGTSNPNLYWYRQAAGRGLQLLFYSVGIGQISSEVPQNLSASRPQDRQFILSSKKLLLSDSGFYLCASTRDGGTGELFFGEGSRLTVL.

This chain links TRBV2 with TRBJ1-1; 7 nucleotides align to TRBD1. The germline V gene has CDR1 SNHLY and CDR2 FYNNEI. Losses at the gene ends were 6 bases for V and 2 bases for J; bases not matched to a gene: 15. CDR3 length equals 17 residues. The CDR3 DNA sequence: TGTGCCAGCAGCGGGATAAACAGGGGAGTTGGCAACACTGAAGCTTTCTTT. It is translated as CASSGINRGVGNTEAFF.

This clone was seen repeatedly, ten times or more. This sequence joins TRBV3-1 and TRBJ1-5; D unresolved. Germline V gene sequence: CDR1 LGHDT, CDR2 YNNKEL (reference sequence). This CDR3 spans 13 amino acids. The V gene lost 4 bases and the J gene lost 7 bases, with 11 bases spanning the gap. The CDR3 loop reads CASSREGQQPQHF. The CDR3, as DNA: TGTGCCAGCAGCCGGGAGGGTCAACAGCCCCAGCATTTT.

This clone is medium-sized (0.01 to 0.1%). The chain uses TRBV11-3 and TRBJ2-1, with D hard to call. V shed 1 base and J shed 10 bases, with 8 bases lying between them. Germline V gene data show CDR1 as SGHNT and CDR2 as YENEEA. This CDR3 is built from 12 residues. The CDR3 coding sequence is TGTGCCAGCAGCTTAGTTCCAGACGAGCAGTTCTTC. Translation gives CASSLVPDEQFF.

This clone has just a few counts. Because the CDR3 is missing its conserved closing phenylalanine or tryptophan, this is likely a read error. This sample also contains other DNA sequences that code for the same CDR3. V gene TRBV12-3 or TRBV12-4 combines with J gene TRBJ2-5; D is undetermined. Deletions cut 6 bases from V and 5 bases from J, with 7 bases between. This CDR3 is 11 amino acids long. This CDR3 reads CASSGAETQYL. As DNA, the CDR3 is TGTGCCAGCAGCGGAGCTGAGACCCAGTACCTC.

This clone was detected ten times or more. The rearrangement joins TRBV7-9 to TRBJ1-1; 7 nucleotides align to TRBD1. CDR1 SEHNR and CDR2 FQNEAQ come from the germline V gene (reference sequence). Unmatched junction bases numbered 2, after V lost 1 base and J lost 6 bases. The CDR3 totals 13 residues. CDR3: CASSLGDSPEAFF. The CDR3 nucleotides are TGTGCCAGCAGCTTAGGGGACAGCCCTGAAGCTTTCTTT.

This clone was counted once. This rearrangement joins TRBV30 to TRBJ2-6, with D perhaps TRBD2 (5 bases). The CDR3 runs to 15 residues. V lost 0 bases to trimming and J lost 1 base, with 7 bases between them. CDR1 is GTSNPN and CDR2 is SVGIG in the germline V gene (reference sequence). In DNA form, the CDR3 reads TGTGCCTGGAGTGTGGGCGGGTCTGGGGCCAACGTCCTGACTTTC. Protein sequence: CAWSVGGSGANVLTF.

This clone was recorded many times. The chain employs TRBV20-1 and TRBJ2-3, with 12 bases identical to TRBD2. This CDR3 is 15 amino acids long. Per germline, CDR1 DFQATT and CDR2 SNEGSKA (reference sequence). J gave up 4 bases and V 1 base, and 3 bases lay outside the gene matches. CDR3 region: CSARASGGGPDTQYF. Written as DNA, the CDR3 is TGCAGTGCTAGAGCTAGCGGGGGGGGTCCAGATACGCAGTATTTT.

This clone was seen a few times. The junction shows a germline mismatch at one end, possibly a read error. The chain recombines TRBV6-4 with TRBJ2-1; D not resolved. CDR3 length: 15 residues. CDR1 is MRHNA and CDR2 is SNTAGT in the germline V gene. The CDR3 loop is CDSSDTGGDYNEQFF. The CDR3 coding sequence is TGTGACAGCAGTGACACCGGTGGGGATTACAATGAGCAGTTCTTT.

This clone has a count of ten or more. J is TRBJ2-1 and V is TRBV2, with D possibly matching TRBD2 (6 bases). Germline CDR1 and CDR2: SNHLY and FYNNEI. The CDR3 consists of 15 residues. V was shortened by 7 bases and J by 3 bases, with 16 bases between the two germline ends. The DNA of the CDR3 is TGTGCCAGCATTCCAAACGGGGGAATCTACAATGAGCAGTTCTTC. Its protein is CASIPNGGIYNEQFF.

This clone has a count of ten or more. The V gene is TRBV18, the J gene TRBJ2-7; unclear D gene. This CDR3 is 16 amino acids long. Trimming left V 5 bases short and J 1 base short, with 18 bases between. Germline assignment: CDR1 KGHSH and CDR2 LQKENI. DNA of the CDR3: TGTGCCAGCTCATCTACCCTAGGCACTGAGTCCTACGAGCAGTACTTC. The encoded protein is CASSSTLGTESYEQYF. Full variable domain (rest looked up from reference TRBV18 and TRBJ2-7): NAGVMQNPRHLVRRRGQEARLRCSPMKGHSHVYWYRQLPEEGLKFMVYLQKENIIDESGMPKERFSAEFPKEGPSILRIQQVVRGDSAAYFCASSSTLGTESYEQYFGPGTRLTVT.

This clone was found many times. The V gene is TRBV9, the J gene TRBJ1-2; D is perhaps TRBD1 (6 bases). Germline assignment: CDR1 SGDLS and CDR2 YYNGEE. The CDR3 is 14 residues long. The V end was cut by 4 bases, the J end by 8 bases, with 18 bases between. The CDR3 loop is CASSPGGGTRGYTF. CDR3 bases: TGTGCCAGCAGCCCCGGGGGGGGCACAAGGGGCTACACCTTC.

This clone has at least ten counts. In this CDR3 the conserved last residue, phenylalanine or tryptophan, is missing, so a read error is likely. V is TRBV7-3 and J is TRBJ2-1, with TRBD2 matching 12 bases. Germline V gene lookup returns CDR1 SGHTA and CDR2 FQGTGA. V lost 0 bases to trimming and J lost 1 base; unmatched junction nucleotides: 4. The CDR3 totals 18 residues. In DNA, the CDR3 is TGTGCCAGCAGCTTAACAAGACTAGCGGGGGAATCCTACAATGAGCAGTTCCTC. Protein sequence: CASSLTRLAGESYNEQFL.

The chain employs TRBV20-1 and TRBJ2-7, with 9 bases that match TRBD2. This CDR3 comprises 15 residues. V shed 4 bases and J 3 bases; nucleotides not matched to a gene: 10. Germline CDR1 is DFQATT and CDR2 is SNEGSKA (reference sequence). The CDR3 nucleotides read TGCAGTGCTATCGGATCCGGGACTAGCAGCTACGAGCAGTACTTC. This gives the protein CSAIGSGTSSYEQYF.

This clone was recorded many times. This chain connects TRBV7-9 to TRBJ1-2; tentatively, D is TRBD1 (6 bases). There are 14 residues in the CDR3. V was trimmed by 1 base and J by 5 bases, leaving 11 bases between them. Germline CDR1 SEHNR, CDR2 FQNEAQ (reference sequence). The CDR3 region is CASSLGTGRYGYTF. The CDR3, as DNA: TGTGCCAGCAGCTTAGGTACAGGGCGTTATGGCTACACCTTC. The complete variable domain, with remaining parts taken from reference TRBV7-9 and TRBJ1-2, reads DTGVSQNPRHKITKRGQNVTFRCDPISEHNRLYWYRQTLGQGPEFLTYFQNEAQLEKSRLLSDRFSAERPKGSFSTLEIQRTEQGDSAMYLCASSLGTGRYGYTFGSGTRLTVV.

This clone was detected ten times or more. J is TRBJ2-2 and V is TRBV19; D ambiguous. The length of the CDR3 is 13 residues. From germline, CDR1 is LNHDA and CDR2 SQIVND (reference sequence). The V end lost 7 bases, the J end lost 2 bases, and 8 bases lay between the germline ends. The CDR3 bases are TGTGCCAGTAAGAATATAAACACCGGGGAGCTGTTTTTT. Translated: CASKNINTGELFF.

This clone was recorded at least ten times. This rearrangement joins TRBV5-1 to TRBJ2-2; the D call may be TRBD1 or TRBD2 (5 bases each). Trimming left V 4 bases short and J 3 bases short, with 13 bases between. Germline V lookup: CDR1 SGHRS, CDR2 YFSETQ. CDR3 length: 15 amino acids. The CDR3 DNA reads TGCGCCAGCAGCCCGGGACGGTCTCACACCGGGGAGCTGTTTTTT. It specifies CASSPGRSHTGELFF.

The sample holds many counts of this clone. Other DNA variants within this sample encode the same CDR3. This chain links TRBV7-6 with TRBJ2-7; TRBD2 matches at 7 bases. The V gene's germline CDR1 is SGHVS and CDR2 FNYEAQ. The CDR3 spans 14 residues. With 5 bases clipped from V and 5 bases from J, the junction kept 9 bases outside the gene matches. The CDR3 loop is CASSTSGTTDEQYF. CDR3 bases: TGTGCCAGCAGCACTTCCGGGACTACGGACGAGCAGTACTTC.

The table lists this clone with a few counts. The V gene is TRBV18, the J gene TRBJ1-3, with a possible D match to TRBD1 (5 bases). The germline CDR1 and CDR2 sequences are KGHSH and LQKENI. The CDR3 consists of 19 residues. Trimming took 3 bases from V and 5 from J, leaving 26 bases between them. The DNA of the CDR3 is TGTGCCAGCTCACCGATATGGGACGGGTCTCTTCGTAGGCGAAACACCATATATTTT. Encoded protein: CASSPIWDGSLRRRNTIYF.

Ten or more counts support this clone. The chain joins TRBV5-1 to TRBJ2-7; TRBD1 agrees at 8 bases. V shed 0 bases and J 3 bases; nucleotides not matched to a gene: 5. The length of the CDR3 is 15 residues. Germline CDR1 SGHRS, CDR2 YFSETQ. In DNA, the CDR3 is TGCGCCAGCAGCTTGGGGACAGGGATTCGCTACGAGCAGTACTTC. Its translation: CASSLGTGIRYEQYF.

Concerning this clone: A much larger clone differs from this one at a single base, so this may be a read error. Other DNA sequences in the same sample also yield this CDR3. CDR3 sequence reads: CASSLRGNEAFF. The DNA for the CDR3 is TGTGCCAGCAGCTTACGAGGGAATGAAGCTTTCTTT. The chain has TRBV5-5 and TRBJ1-1, with D uncertain. CDR1 and CDR2 (germline): SGHKS, YYEKEE (reference sequence). The CDR3 extends over 12 amino acids. Trimming left V 2 bases short and J 7 bases short, with 9 bases between. Looking up the rest from reference TRBV5-5 and TRBJ1-1 gives the full variable domain: DAGVTQSPTHLIKTRGQQVTLRCSPISGHKSVSWYQQVLGQGPQFIFQYYEKEERGRGNFPDRFSARQFPNYSSELNVNALLLGDSALYLCASSLRGNEAFFGQGTRLTVV.

This clone was picked up many times. The chain links TRBV24-1 to TRBJ2-3; D gene uncertain. The germline V gene has CDR1 KGHDR and CDR2 SFDVKD. The CDR3 length is 17 residues. V was clipped by 0 bases and J by 3 bases, with 15 bases between them. The CDR3 nucleotides are TGTGCCACCAGTGATTTGTCTACCCTGGACCGGACAGATACGCAGTATTTT. It translates to CATSDLSTLDRTDTQYF.

This clone has a count of ten or more. This may be a read error, as it is one base from a much larger clone. Distinct nucleotide sequences in the sample also encode this CDR3. V usage is TRBV20-1 and J usage is TRBJ2-3; perhaps TRBD2 as D (5 bases). The V end lost 5 bases, the J end lost 3 bases, and 15 bases lay between the germline ends. Per the germline V gene, CDR1 is DFQATT and CDR2 is SNEGSKA (reference sequence). The CDR3 has 14 residues. The DNA for the CDR3 is TGCAGTGCTCGAACTAGTTCCGCGACAGATACGCAGTATTTT. This encodes CSARTSSATDTQYF.

This clone was picked up many times. J is TRBJ1-5 and V is TRBV20-1; 7 bases match TRBD1. CDR3 size: 15 residues. V was pared by 0 bases and J by 6 bases, with 8 bases of the junction left unmatched. Germline V gene lookup returns CDR1 DFQATT and CDR2 SNEGSKA (reference sequence). In nucleotides, the CDR3 is TGCAGTGCTAGAGATACAGGGGATGAGATTCAGCCCCAGCATTTT. Residues: CSARDTGDEIQPQHF.

This clone appeared many times. The V call is TRBV20-1, the J call TRBJ1-1; a possible D gene is TRBD1 (5 bases). This CDR3 region has 14 residues. V was clipped by 5 bases and J by 1 base, with 14 bases between them. CDR1 is DFQATT, CDR2 SNEGSKA, per germline (reference sequence). In DNA form, the CDR3 reads TGCAGTGCTCACAAGGATGGGGGGAACACTGAAGCTTTCTTT. This translates into CSAHKDGGNTEAFF.

This clone was recorded at least ten times. The chain employs TRBV7-6 and TRBJ1-1, with 7 positions matching TRBD1. Germline CDR1 reads SGHVS; CDR2 reads FNYEAQ. V lost 2 bases, J lost 1 base, and 1 base stayed unmatched. The CDR3 has 14 amino acids. The CDR3, as DNA: TGTGCCAGCAGCTTAAGGACAGGGAACACTGAAGCTTTCTTT. Amino acid sequence: CASSLRTGNTEAFF.

This clone was detected many times. The CDR3 coding sequence is TGCGCCAGCAGCTTGGCTACTAGCGGGAGTGACGAGCAGTACTTC. Its protein is CASSLATSGSDEQYF. This chain uses TRBV5-1 with TRBJ2-7, with TRBD2 matching over 11 bases. Per germline, CDR1 SGHRS and CDR2 YFSETQ. This CDR3 has 15 residues. V was pared by 0 bases and J by 5 bases, with 4 bases of the junction left unmatched. The full variable domain, with the rest looked up from reference TRBV5-1 and TRBJ2-7, is KAGVTQTPRYLIKTRGQQVTLSCSPISGHRSVSWYQQTPGQGLQFLFEYFSETQRNKGNFPGRFSGRQFSNSRSEMNVSTLELGDSALYLCASSLATSGSDEQYFGPGTRLTVT.

In this sample, this clone turned up many times. The same CDR3 is also encoded by other DNA sequences in this sample. The chain links TRBV11-2 to TRBJ2-3; D not resolved. Trimming left V 3 bases short and J 2 bases short, with 9 bases between. Germline loops: CDR1 SGHAT, CDR2 FQNNGV. The CDR3 sequence is 14 residues long. This CDR3 reads CASSFRPDTDTQYF. The CDR3 region has the DNA TGTGCCAGCAGCTTTAGACCCGACACAGATACGCAGTATTTT.